This TCR beta chain comes out of a study of cytotoxic CD8 clonotypes in ibrutinib-treated CLL (dated by TCRdb to 2020 to 2023). The study in broad terms: The cohort included more than 14 treatment-naive and ten to twelve relapsed/refractory patients; roughly 17 were IGHV unmutated. Cryopreserved peripheral blood mononuclear cells were collected before treatment, at response, and at either disease progression or sustained remission. Patients were still on ibrutinib when every remission and progressive disease sample was collected. Partial responses were observed in about 25 patients and complete responses in 2; after a median follow-up of around 68 months, remission was maintained in around 14 patients and progression was observed in approximately twelve. Response samples were obtained after a median of approximately 12 months of treatment, with a range of about 6 to 36 months. Samples averaged approximately 260,000 productive templates and just under 95,000 productive rearrangements. Of the approximately 90 people in the trial, 25 to 30 had longitudinal samples available.

Results the study describes overall, beyond this receptor: Sampling times were not matched between patients in sustained remission and patients whose disease was progressing, and lymph node repertoires were not examined. An increase in clonality was observed at ibrutinib response, with clonality remaining stable during sustained remission and falling back toward baseline at progression. At baseline, clonality was higher than in age-matched healthy donors and showed a strong correlation with circulating CD8+ T-cell counts. Public clonotypes were rare and either shrank or stayed stable during treatment, and the rise in clonality at ibrutinib response reflected expansion of private clonotypes.

Note on this clone: Its antigen is not yet known. It has no much larger one-base neighbor in the sample; base qualities were not kept.

The CDR1 and CDR2 encoded by the germline V gene (reference sequence) are GTSNPN and SVGIG. Inclusive of the bounding cysteine and phenylalanine, the CDR3 is 11 residues long. Left in the record is the CDR3 DNA by itself, 33 bases read in frame from the first base. Compared with germline, V lacks 4 bases and J lacks 6 bases; bases without a gene match: 3. Each clonotype received, on average, 10x coverage in deep resolution sequencing performed on a MiSeq, where the target depth lay between 1 in 1 million and 1 in 200,000 T cells. The immunoSEQ hsTCRB Kit was used to generate the TCR beta libraries. The study's processing was this. The data were analyzed with ImmunoSEQ Analyzer and ImmunoSEQ Data Assistant, and V, D and J gene assignments followed IMGT definitions. Clonality, which ranges from 0 to 1, was calculated as one minus the normalized Shannon entropy of productive rearrangement frequencies. Only overrepresented clonotypes making up at least 0.05% of each patient's repertoire were included in the public clonotype analysis. Fewer than 15 repertoires from age-matched healthy donors, obtained from immuneACCESS, served as clonality controls. In TCRdb, the immuneACCESS table is reduced to in-frame sequences with V and J assigned. These tables do not hold every clone; where another copy was compared, an unresolved V gene accounts for under half, and the others remain unexplained. V, J and clone size derive from that table, while D and trimming were established from the DNA sequence. This sample comprises over 200,000 clones, just under 80% of them detected only once. Jointly, the top ten make up about 10% of the sample.

The time point label, read with the paper, signifies: about twelve months on ibrutinib. For TCR beta library preparation, around 1.9 micrograms of genomic DNA were extracted from the cryopreserved PBMCs. Longitudinal blood samples from CLL patients receiving ibrutinib monotherapy were subjected to high-throughput TCR beta sequencing. The patients took part in an open-label, single-center phase 2 trial of ibrutinib monotherapy. Rearrangement joined TRBV30 to TRBJ2-7, and 7 bases in between align with TRBD1. The sequencing here drew on PBMCs, taken after 12 months of ibrutinib treatment. The receptor was derived from a human donor with chronic lymphocytic leukemia. The sequenced DNA: TGTGCCTGGACCACAGGGGTCGAGCAGTACTTC. Its translation reads: CAWTTGVEQYF.